One sample yielded the 30 T cell receptor beta chains listed below, sequenced in a study of T cell responses to AZD1222 COVID-19 vaccine. Sequencing was performed with immunoSEQ multiplex PCR; in TCRdb, only in-frame clones are kept and a portion is missing. The table lists around 130,000 clones, 93% of them singletons. The specimen comprised peripheral blood, sampled on day 0 of AZD1222 vaccination. The receptors were gathered from an adult in good health.

This clone appeared a single time. This chain joins TRBV27 and TRBJ1-5; 7 bases are shared with TRBD1. V trimming: 6 bases; J trimming: 3 bases; junction bases outside the gene matches: 8. This CDR3 is built from 15 residues. Germline CDR1 and CDR2: MNHEY and SMNVEV (reference sequence). This CDR3 is CASRRTGVDNQPQHF. CDR3 nucleotide sequence: TGTGCCAGCAGAAGAACAGGGGTTGACAATCAGCCCCAGCATTTT.

The genes are TRBV7-2 and TRBJ1-1; a weak D match, TRBD1 (5 bases). Germline CDR1 reads SGHTA; CDR2 reads FQGNSA. The CDR3 spans 13 residues. V lost 3 bases to trimming and J lost 6 bases, with 11 bases between them. Written as DNA, the CDR3 is TGTGCCAGCAGCTTTCAGCAGGGATCTGAAGCTTTCTTT. Its protein is CASSFQQGSEAFF.

The chain combines TRBV19 with TRBJ1-5; D perhaps matches TRBD1 (5 bases). The V and J ends lost 1 base and 3 bases respectively, with 25 bases between them. The CDR3 extends over 20 amino acids. Looked up from germline, CDR1 is LNHDA and CDR2 is SQIVND (reference sequence). This CDR3 is CASSIGPLRGPRAPNQPQHF. CDR3 DNA: TGTGCCAGTAGTATAGGGCCACTTCGGGGACCCCGGGCGCCCAATCAGCCCCAGCATTTT.

This clone was seen only a few times. The rearrangement links TRBV7-3 to TRBJ2-3; D is perhaps TRBD2 (6 bases). The CDR3 has 13 amino acids. CDR1 and CDR2 (germline): SGHTA, FQGTGA. With 6 bases removed from V and 8 bases from J, the gap between germline ends came to 15 bases. Written as DNA, the CDR3 is TGTGCCAGCAGTCGAGAGGAGGGAGTTACGCAGTATTTT. Encoded protein: CASSREEGVTQYF.

This clone was seen once. The V and J genes are TRBV7-8 and TRBJ2-7; D gene unclear. Germline values: CDR1 SGHVS, CDR2 FQNEAQ. The V and J ends lost 5 bases and 3 bases respectively, with 5 bases between them. This CDR3 has 11 residues. The CDR3 loop is CASSSIYEQYF. The CDR3 nucleotides read TGTGCCAGCAGCAGTATCTACGAGCAGTACTTC. Together with reference TRBV7-8 and TRBJ2-7, the CDR3 gives the full variable domain: GAGVSQSPRYKVAKRGQDVALRCDPISGHVSLFWYQQALGQGPEFLTYFQNEAQLDKSGLPSDRFFAERPEGSVSTLKIQRTQQEDSAVYLCASSSIYEQYFGPGTRLTVT.

This clone was seen a single time. The chain joins TRBV20-1 to TRBJ2-1; no definite D call. The germline V gene encodes CDR1 DFQATT and CDR2 SNEGSKA (reference sequence). The germline V and J ends were trimmed by 3 bases and 1 base, with 7 bases remaining between them. The CDR3 spans 13 residues. DNA for the CDR3: TGCAGTGCTAGTGGTCTTTCCTACAATGAGCAGTTCTTC. This translates into CSASGLSYNEQFF.

The chain links TRBV10-3 to TRBJ1-1; D call uncertain. This CDR3 has 13 residues. Germline lookup yields CDR1 ENHRY and CDR2 SYGVKD. V was cut by 2 bases and J by 1 base, with 5 bases left in between. The CDR3 loop is CAISERRNTEAFF. The CDR3 nucleotides are TGTGCCATCAGTGAGAGACGGAACACTGAAGCTTTCTTT.

The chain uses TRBV6-5 and TRBJ1-2; no clear D gene. V was trimmed by 4 bases and J by 5 bases, leaving 14 bases between them. Germline V gives CDR1 MNHEY, CDR2 SVGAGI. CDR3 length: 14 residues. The CDR3 sequence is CASSSLEPRYGYTF. In nucleotides, the CDR3 is TGTGCCAGCAGTTCCCTTGAACCTAGGTATGGCTACACCTTC.

This rearrangement joins TRBV7-6 to TRBJ1-2, with D maybe TRBD1 (5 bases). Per the germline V gene, CDR1 is SGHVS and CDR2 is FNYEAQ. Trimming shortened V by 5 bases and J by 4 bases, and 11 bases separated the two germline ends. The CDR3 totals 13 residues. In DNA form, the CDR3 reads TGTGCCAGCAGCGAACGGGGACTCTATGGCTACACCTTC. This translates into CASSERGLYGYTF.

The chain employs TRBV6-1 and TRBJ2-7; D is perhaps TRBD2 (5 bases). CDR3 length equals 16 residues. V was trimmed by 2 bases and J by 0 bases, leaving 14 bases between them. In germline, CDR1 is MNHNS, CDR2 SASEGT. CDR3 residues: CASSETAGWASYEQYF. CDR3 coding DNA: TGTGCCAGCAGTGAAACGGCGGGTTGGGCCTCCTACGAGCAGTACTTC.

The V gene is TRBV7-2, the J gene TRBJ1-3; D is uncertain. The V end was cut by 0 bases, the J end by 11 bases, with 17 bases between. CDR1 SGHTA and CDR2 FQGNSA come from the germline V gene. The CDR3 covers 15 residues. CDR3 loop: CASSLAVKSPSAIYF. DNA of the CDR3: TGTGCCAGCAGCTTAGCGGTGAAGTCCCCTTCAGCCATATATTTT.

The J gene is TRBJ1-1, the V gene TRBV6-5; 9 bases align to TRBD1. This CDR3 is built from 14 residues. The ends lost 4 bases at V and 1 base at J; junction bases unmatched: 1. The germline CDR1 and CDR2 sequences are MNHEY and SVGAGI. CDR3 nucleotides: TGTGCCAGCAGTTTGACAGGGGGGAACACTGAAGCTTTCTTT. Translating gives CASSLTGGNTEAFF.

The chain has TRBV30 and TRBJ1-1, with 7 bases lining up with TRBD1. The junction had 11 bases not matched to a gene; V was cut back by 6 bases and J by 4 bases. Germline V gene lookup returns CDR1 GTSNPN and CDR2 SVGIG (reference sequence). The CDR3 totals 14 residues. CDR3 residues: CACSKGARGTEAFF. The CDR3 DNA is TGTGCCTGTTCCAAGGGGGCGAGGGGCACTGAAGCTTTCTTT.

This chain links TRBV3-1 (or the pseudogene TRBV3-2) with TRBJ2-7; 7 bases map to TRBD1. From germline, CDR1 is LGHDT and CDR2 YNNKEL (reference sequence). J was trimmed by 0 bases and V by 9 bases; bases with no gene match: 8. This CDR3 comprises 14 residues. CDR3 sequence reads: CASSSGTVSYEQYF. The CDR3 DNA reads as TGTGCCAGTTCCTCCGGGACAGTCTCCTACGAGCAGTACTTC.

This chain links TRBV28 with TRBJ1-3; TRBD1 matches 8 bases. V lost 6 bases and J lost 3; bases outside the gene matches: 7. The CDR3 contains 15 residues. Germline V gene data show CDR1 as MDHEN and CDR2 as SYDVKM. The CDR3 nucleotides read TGTGCCAGCAGCTCCGGGACAGGTTTTGGAAACACCATATATTTT. Translated, it gives CASSSGTGFGNTIYF.

The V call is TRBV27, the J call TRBJ1-5; D might be TRBD1 (5 bases). The CDR3 is 14 residues long. The ends were cut back, 2 bases at V and 6 bases at J, with 11 bases in the middle. Germline V lookup: CDR1 MNHEY, CDR2 SMNVEV (reference sequence). The CDR3 DNA follows: TGTGCCAGCAGTTTACGGCAGGGTAGTCAGCCCCAGCATTTT. Protein: CASSLRQGSQPQHF.

The CDR3 bases are TGCGCCAGCAGCCAAGATAGTCACAGAACTAACTATGGCTACACCTTC. This codes for CASSQDSHRTNYGYTF. The rearrangement links TRBV4-1 to TRBJ1-2; no reliable D call. The CDR3 covers 16 residues. From germline, CDR1 is MGHRA and CDR2 YSYEKL. V was clipped by 0 bases and J by 0 bases, with 11 bases between them.

This chain joins TRBV13 and TRBJ2-7; possibly TRBD1 or TRBD2 for D (6 bases each). Trimming left V 0 bases short and J 2 bases short, with 8 bases between. CDR1 and CDR2 (germline): PRHDT, FYEKMQ (reference sequence). The CDR3 spans 14 residues. The CDR3 coding sequence is TGTGCCAGCAGCTTAGGGGGGGGCCCCTACGAGCAGTACTTC. This encodes CASSLGGGPYEQYF.

V and J are TRBV2 and TRBJ2-2, with D unresolved. The CDR3 length is 13 residues. Germline values: CDR1 SNHLY, CDR2 FYNNEI. The V and J ends lost 1 base and 5 bases respectively, with 5 bases between them. For the CDR3, the DNA is TGTGCCAGCAGTGAAGGGGTGACCGGGGAGCTGTTTTTT. Amino acid sequence: CASSEGVTGELFF.

This clone was seen only once. The chain joins TRBV7-9 to TRBJ2-7, with D maybe TRBD2 (6 bases). V was cut by 4 bases and J by 4 bases, with 20 bases left in between. CDR1 is SEHNR, CDR2 FQNEAQ, per germline (reference sequence). The CDR3 contains 16 residues. CDR3 region: CASSSPRVGGRYEQYF. Here the CDR3 DNA reads TGTGCCAGCAGCTCCCCCCGGGTCGGGGGTCGGTACGAGCAGTACTTC.

This chain uses TRBV5-6 with TRBJ2-7, with 7 bases fitting TRBD1. Trimming at V came to 3 bases and at J to 3 bases, leaving 6 bases not matched to a gene. This CDR3 region has 14 residues. Germline V gene lookup returns CDR1 SGHDT and CDR2 YYEEEE. The CDR3 region is CASSSPGQIYEQYF. The CDR3 DNA reads as TGTGCCAGCAGCTCCCCGGGACAGATCTACGAGCAGTACTTC. The variable domain in full, with the rest retrieved from reference TRBV5-6 and TRBJ2-7, is DAGVTQSPTHLIKTRGQQVTLRCSPKSGHDTVSWYQQALGQGPQFIFQYYEEEERQRGNFPDRFSGHQFPNYSSELNVNALLLGDSALYLCASSSPGQIYEQYFGPGTRLTVT.

This clone has only one observation. The chain recombines TRBV28 with TRBJ1-6; the D is unclear. Trimming stripped 1 base from V and 14 bases from J, with 18 bases between. The CDR3 covers 15 residues. Looked up from germline, CDR1 is MDHEN and CDR2 is SYDVKM. CDR3 nucleotides: TGTGCCAGCAGTTTATTTGCAGGACCCCTCGGGACCCTCCACTTT. Its translation is CASSLFAGPLGTLHF.

V usage is TRBV7-2 and J usage is TRBJ1-1; unclear D gene. This CDR3 has 14 amino acids. V lost 3 bases and J 3 bases, leaving 11 bases between the germline ends. Germline lookup yields CDR1 SGHTA and CDR2 FQGNSA. The CDR3 DNA is TGTGCCAGCAGCTTCCAAAGTGGGGACACTGAAGCTTTCTTT. Translating it yields CASSFQSGDTEAFF.

This chain joins TRBV19 and TRBJ1-2, with D hard to call. Trimming took off 3 bases at V and 4 bases at J, with 12 bases between the two ends. Germline CDR1 and CDR2: LNHDA and SQIVND (reference sequence). The CDR3 has 14 amino acids. The CDR3 coding sequence is TGTGCCAGTAGTATTCCCAGCTTTACCTATGGCTACACCTTC. Residues: CASSIPSFTYGYTF.

This chain joins TRBV7-8 and TRBJ2-2; D may correspond to TRBD1 or TRBD2 (6 bases each). Germline V gives CDR1 SGHVS, CDR2 FQNEAQ. Trimming stripped 5 bases from V and 9 bases from J, with 13 bases between. CDR3 length equals 13 residues. The CDR3 DNA reads TGTGCCAGCAGCCAGAAGGGGGGCAGGGAGCTGTTTTTT. Protein sequence: CASSQKGGRELFF. The full variable domain, rest sourced from reference TRBV7-8 and TRBJ2-2, is GAGVSQSPRYKVAKRGQDVALRCDPISGHVSLFWYQQALGQGPEFLTYFQNEAQLDKSGLPSDRFFAERPEGSVSTLKIQRTQQEDSAVYLCASSQKGGRELFFGEGSRLTVL.

This clone has a handful of counts. The chain carries TRBV27 and TRBJ1-2; 10 bases agree with TRBD1. The germline V gene encodes CDR1 MNHEY and CDR2 SMNVEV (reference sequence). Trimming removed 4 bases from V and 7 bases from J; junction bases left unmatched: 3. The CDR3 extends over 13 amino acids. The CDR3 sequence is CASSSGQGFGYTF. CDR3 coding DNA: TGTGCCAGCAGTTCGGGACAGGGGTTTGGCTACACCTTC.

The V and J genes are TRBV5-1 and TRBJ2-3; D not resolved. Germline-derived CDR1 and CDR2 are SGHRS and YFSETQ. V was pared by 2 bases and J by 4 bases, with 8 bases between. The CDR3 covers 13 residues. CDR3 sequence: CASSFEPPDTQYF. CDR3 in DNA: TGCGCCAGCAGCTTTGAGCCCCCAGATACGCAGTATTTT.

The chain joins TRBV27 to TRBJ2-7, with 7 bases matching TRBD2. The CDR3 covers 15 residues. Germline loops: CDR1 MNHEY, CDR2 SMNVEV (reference sequence). The V segment lost 8 bases and the J segment 2 bases; nucleotides outside the gene matches: 12. This CDR3 is CASQHGGSSPYEQYF. In nucleotides, the CDR3 is TGTGCCAGCCAGCACGGCGGGAGTTCTCCCTACGAGCAGTACTTC.

The rearrangement joins TRBV5-1 to TRBJ2-1; the D gene is possibly TRBD2 (5 bases). V gave up 1 base and J gave up 4 bases, with 15 bases separating them. The CDR3 extends over 16 amino acids. In germline, CDR1 is SGHRS, CDR2 YFSETQ. The CDR3 region is CASSLLADHLYNEQFF. The CDR3 region has the DNA TGCGCCAGCAGCTTGCTAGCTGACCATCTTTACAATGAGCAGTTCTTC.

The rearrangement joins TRBV7-9 to TRBJ2-3; 7 bases line up with TRBD1. The ends lost 0 bases at V and 4 bases at J; junction bases unmatched: 4. CDR1 and CDR2 from the germline V gene are SEHNR and FQNEAQ (reference sequence). The CDR3 is 15 residues long. The CDR3 region is CASSLALTGADTQYF. CDR3 nucleotides: TGTGCCAGCAGCTTAGCGCTAACAGGGGCAGATACGCAGTATTTT.